This T cell receptor (beta chain) was sequenced for a study of CD8 T cells in Susac syndrome. This CDR3 has 15 amino acids. V lost 3 bases, J lost 4 bases, and 4 bases stayed unmatched. CDR1 is SGDLS, CDR2 YYNGEE, per germline. cDNA came from roughly 0.53 to 1 ug RNA primed by random hexamers. An immunoSEQ multiplex PCR generated amplified TCR beta CDR3 products spanning 54 Vbeta and 13 Jbeta. One entry per CDR3 protein results from TCRdb running MiXCR on the immunoSEQ multiplex PCR reads. Here the sample spans tens of thousands of distinct CDR3 sequences, roughly 93% being singletons. This TCR derives from a human donor with Susac syndrome. This chain joins TRBV9 and TRBJ2-1; TRBD2 agrees at 10 bases. Sequenced: CD4+ T cells from PBMCs. DNA of the CDR3: TGTGCCAGCAGCGCAACTAGCGGGGTATACAATGAGCAGTTCTTC. It translates to CASSATSGVYNEQFF.